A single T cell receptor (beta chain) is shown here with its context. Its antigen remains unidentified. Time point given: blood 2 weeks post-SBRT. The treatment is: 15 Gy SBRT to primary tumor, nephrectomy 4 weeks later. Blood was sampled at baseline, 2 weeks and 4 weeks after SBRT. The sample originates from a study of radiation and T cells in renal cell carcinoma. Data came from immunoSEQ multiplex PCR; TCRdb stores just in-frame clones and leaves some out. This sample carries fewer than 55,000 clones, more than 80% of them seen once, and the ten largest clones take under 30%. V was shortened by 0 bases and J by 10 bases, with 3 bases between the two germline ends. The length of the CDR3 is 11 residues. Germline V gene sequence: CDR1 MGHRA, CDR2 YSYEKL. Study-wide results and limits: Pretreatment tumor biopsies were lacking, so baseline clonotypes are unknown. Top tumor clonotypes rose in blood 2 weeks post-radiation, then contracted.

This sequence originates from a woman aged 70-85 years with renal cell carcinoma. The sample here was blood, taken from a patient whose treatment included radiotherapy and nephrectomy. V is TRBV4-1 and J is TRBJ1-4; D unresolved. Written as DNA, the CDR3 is TGCGCCAGCAGCCAAGAGCGAAAACTGTTTTTT. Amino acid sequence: CASSQERKLFF.